This TCR beta chain was captured by sequencing in a study of cytomegalovirus exposure and HLA in healthy donors. Study details: Earlier findings included some 120 million unique TCR beta sequences obtained from about 180 million T cells. Study results and caveats: Cytomegalovirus status was reportedly diagnosed by the classifier with high sensitivity and specificity. The authors later found TCR association rates varying by HLA locus, with DRB1 most and HLA-C fewest.

With 60 Vbeta and 13 Jbeta primers, the PCR was carried out. Assay used: immunoSEQ multiplex PCR; TCRdb lists only in-frame clones, some missing. The table lists 250,000 to 300,000 clones, about 83% of them singletons. With regard to this clone: Its antigen is still unknown.

The specimen was PBMCs. The origin of this receptor is a woman aged 40 to 50 in good health and CMV-seropositive.

CDR3 residues: CASSVVGTSGHEQFF. CDR3 sequence (DNA): TGTGCCAGCAGCGTAGTGGGGACTAGTGGGCATGAGCAGTTCTTC. V is TRBV9 and J is TRBJ2-1, with TRBD2 matching 8 bases. CDR3 length: 15 residues. From germline, CDR1 is SGDLS and CDR2 YYNGEE. The V segment lost 0 bases and the J segment 8 bases; nucleotides outside the gene matches: 7.